This TCR beta chain was profiled in a study of blood T cell repertoires in COVID-19. At the level of the study: Specimens from acute and convalescent COVID-19 originated in the United States, Italy and Spain. T cells, B-cell-depleted T cells, or PBMCs supplied cDNA or gDNA.

Source study methods: Amplified reference gene primers provided the basis for estimating nucleated cell counts. The table came from immunoSEQ multiplex PCR; TCRdb's copy has only in-frame clones and leaves some out. That table furnishes V, J and clone size, whereas the DNA furnished D and trimming. The repertoire includes more than 200,000 clones, 70% to 90% of them detected once, and 0.65% to 0.8% sits in the top ten. The material sequenced was peripheral blood. The source of this sequence is a human donor in a cohort sampled during active COVID-19.

CDR3 amino acids: CASSRVEGDNQPQHF. For the CDR3, the DNA is TGTGCCAGCAGCCGGGTCGAGGGGGATAATCAGCCCCAGCATTTT. The V gene is TRBV6-2 or TRBV6-3, the J gene TRBJ1-5; a possible D gene is TRBD1 (6 bases). In germline, CDR1 is MNHEY, CDR2 SVGEGT. The CDR3 has 15 residues. V dropped 6 bases and J dropped 4 bases, with 16 bases sitting between them.